This T cell receptor beta chain was obtained from a study of cytomegalovirus exposure and HLA in healthy donors. Primers: 60 Vbeta forward and 13 Jbeta reverse. Sequencing was performed with immunoSEQ multiplex PCR; in TCRdb, only in-frame clones are kept and a portion is missing. The data show around 99,000 clones, less than 65% seen once. At sampling all donors were nominally healthy, likely with unrecorded immune exposures. Trimming removed 5 bases from V and 0 bases from J, with 19 bases in between. The CDR3 totals 17 residues. The germline V gene has CDR1 SGHKS and CDR2 YYEKEE (reference sequence).

The chain couples TRBV5-5 to TRBJ2-3; TRBD2 is a possible D gene (5 bases). The sample was PBMCs. This receptor was obtained from a woman in her twenties or thirties in good health and CMV-seronegative. The CDR3: CASRRGLIRTSTDTQYF. The CDR3 nucleotides read TGTGCCAGCAGGCGCGGACTGATCCGAACGAGCACAGATACGCAGTATTTT.